This T cell receptor (beta chain) is from a study of beta chain features in type 1 diabetes. Study overall: Healthy donors, compared against patients, showed similar age, gender and cell yields. Study conclusions and caveats: TCRB repertoires of naive, central memory and Treg cells appeared more similar among patients than among healthy donors. Among patients with Type 1 diabetes, TCRB CDR3s were moderately but significantly shorter in every one of the four CD4+ subsets. The VDJ junctions of type 1 diabetes patients carried fewer insertions and more deletions.

A remark on this clone: Its antigen is unidentified.

Looked up from germline, CDR1 is MDHEN and CDR2 is SYDVKM. V was clipped by 6 bases and J by 9 bases; unmatched bases: 11. CDR3 length: 15 amino acids. Expressed TCRB transcripts were sequenced, since all the RNA that had been isolated was reverse transcribed. The repertoire was sequenced with immunoSEQ multiplex PCR; TCRdb's copy has only in-frame clones and lacks some. The data hold roughly 160,000 clones, with about 8% observed a single time. The material sequenced was central memory CD4+ T cells from blood. The rearrangement links TRBV28 to TRBJ2-1; the match to TRBD2 covers 10 bases. The receptor was isolated from a woman between 40 and 55 years old with type 1 diabetes. CDR3 region: CASSQAGGPWGEQFF. CDR3 DNA sequence: TGTGCCAGCAGCCAAGCGGGAGGGCCCTGGGGTGAGCAGTTCTTC.